The 19 T cell receptor beta chains reported below all come from one sample, sequenced in a study of blood T cell repertoires in COVID-19. Only in-frame clones appear in the TCRdb table, and some are missing; sequencing was by immunoSEQ multiplex PCR. The table includes 150,000 or so clones, 85% detected once. The sample was peripheral blood. Source of these receptors: a human donor with acute or convalescent COVID-19. The donor label of this sample is uncertain.

This clone was found once. J is TRBJ1-5 and V is TRBV30; the D is unclear. The CDR3 sequence is 12 residues long. Looked up from germline, CDR1 is GTSNPN and CDR2 is SVGIG (reference sequence). V dropped 5 bases and J dropped 7 bases, with 12 bases sitting between them. The CDR3, as DNA: TGTGCCTGGGGAGGGTCGGGGCAGCCCCAGCATTTT. It encodes CAWGGSGQPQHF.

This clone was detected a few times. The chain joins TRBV9 to TRBJ2-1, with 9 bases that match TRBD1. Trimming at V came to 0 bases and at J to 10 bases, leaving 8 bases not matched to a gene. Germline assignment: CDR1 SGDLS and CDR2 YYNGEE. This CDR3 comprises 15 residues. CDR3 amino acids: CASSVDRGPEEEQFF. CDR3 sequence (DNA): TGTGCCAGCAGCGTAGACAGGGGGCCCGAGGAGGAGCAGTTCTTC.

The chain combines TRBV19 with TRBJ2-5; tentatively, D is TRBD1 (5 bases). This CDR3 has 14 residues. V lost 4 bases and J lost 3, with 12 bases in between. Germline V gene sequence: CDR1 LNHDA, CDR2 SQIVND (reference sequence). The CDR3 sequence is CASSKSGAKETQYF. CDR3 sequence (DNA): TGTGCCAGTAGTAAGAGTGGGGCCAAAGAGACCCAGTACTTC.

The V gene is TRBV4-1, the J gene TRBJ2-7, with TRBD1 matching 10 bases. The CDR3 contains 15 residues. V gave up 1 base and J gave up 4 bases; unmatched junction bases: 4. Per germline, CDR1 MGHRA and CDR2 YSYEKL. CDR3 nucleotide sequence: TGCGCCAGCAGCCAAGCCGGGACAGGGGCATACGAGCAGTACTTC. Translating it yields CASSQAGTGAYEQYF.

Worth noting for this clone: Distinct nucleotide sequences in the sample also encode this CDR3. The chain uses TRBV2 and TRBJ1-6, with TRBD1 as a possible D gene (6 bases). From germline, CDR1 is SNHLY and CDR2 FYNNEI. The ends were cut back, 1 base at V and 7 bases at J, with 11 bases in the middle. The CDR3 is 15 amino acids. CDR3 DNA: TGTGCCAGCAGTGAAGGAACAGGGCGGAATTCACCCCTCCACTTT. Protein: CASSEGTGRNSPLHF.

This chain uses TRBV18 with TRBJ2-7; 9 positions agree with TRBD1. Germline V gene lookup returns CDR1 KGHSH and CDR2 LQKENI. Losses at the gene ends were 8 bases for V and 2 bases for J; bases not matched to a gene: 7. This CDR3 has 14 residues. This chain's CDR3 is CASLLTGGAYEQYF. The CDR3 bases are TGTGCCAGCCTATTGACAGGGGGGGCCTACGAGCAGTACTTC. Based on the CDR3 plus reference TRBV18 and TRBJ2-7, the full variable domain is NAGVMQNPRHLVRRRGQEARLRCSPMKGHSHVYWYRQLPEEGLKFMVYLQKENIIDESGMPKERFSAEFPKEGPSILRIQQVVRGDSAAYFCASLLTGGAYEQYFGPGTRLTVT.

The J gene is TRBJ1-1, the V gene TRBV7-9; D gene ambiguous. CDR1 and CDR2 from the germline V gene are SEHNR and FQNEAQ (reference sequence). V was cut by 1 base and J by 5 bases, with 8 bases left in between. The CDR3 is made up of 13 amino acids. CDR3 loop: CASSLGHGTEAFF. The CDR3 region has the DNA TGTGCCAGCAGCTTAGGACACGGTACTGAAGCTTTCTTT.

The table lists this clone with a few counts. The chain combines TRBV5-1 with TRBJ1-2, with D tentatively TRBD1 (6 bases). The V gene lost 4 bases and the J gene lost 0 bases, with 13 bases spanning the gap. Per the germline V gene, CDR1 is SGHRS and CDR2 is YFSETQ. This CDR3 has 15 amino acids. CDR3 bases: TGCGCCAGCAGCCCTGGACAGTACACTAACTATGGCTACACCTTC. It is translated as CASSPGQYTNYGYTF.

The gene calls are TRBV27 and TRBJ2-5; the match to TRBD2 covers 13 bases. The length of the CDR3 is 17 residues. From germline, CDR1 is MNHEY and CDR2 SMNVEV (reference sequence). Unmatched junction bases numbered 9, after V lost 5 bases and J lost 3 bases. As DNA, the CDR3 is TGTGCCAGCAGTCCCCCCTCAGGGACTAGCGGGGAAGAGACCCAGTACTTC. It translates to CASSPPSGTSGEETQYF.

J is TRBJ2-7 and V is TRBV28, with 7 bases aligning to TRBD1. Trimming cost V 3 bases and J 2 bases; bases outside gene matches: 7. The germline V gene encodes CDR1 MDHEN and CDR2 SYDVKM. The CDR3 spans 15 residues. This CDR3 is CASSFWDRKTYEQYF. CDR3 bases: TGTGCCAGCAGTTTTTGGGACAGAAAAACCTACGAGCAGTACTTC.

CDR3 protein: CASSLERANVLTF. The CDR3 DNA is TGTGCCAGCAGCCTGGAGAGGGCCAACGTCCTGACTTTC. The rearrangement uses TRBV6-1 and TRBJ2-6; D is unresolved. CDR3 length: 13 amino acids. The germline V gene has CDR1 MNHNS and CDR2 SASEGT. The germline V and J ends were trimmed by 6 bases and 5 bases, with 8 bases remaining between them.

This clone was observed a handful of times. The chain uses TRBV19 and TRBJ2-2; TRBD1 agrees at 8 bases. The CDR3 extends over 15 amino acids. With V trimmed by 3 bases and J by 2 bases, 2 bases remained unmatched. The germline gives CDR1 LNHDA, CDR2 SQIVND (reference sequence). CDR3 region: CASSMDRANTGELFF. CDR3 nucleotides: TGTGCCAGTAGTATGGACAGGGCTAACACCGGGGAGCTGTTTTTT.

The chain joins TRBV2 to TRBJ1-5; the D is unclear. The CDR3 has 14 amino acids. CDR1 and CDR2 (germline): SNHLY, FYNNEI. V lost 3 bases and J 11 bases, leaving 17 bases between the germline ends. CDR3 nucleotide sequence: TGTGCCAGCAGTGATTTCCCGGGGTCCCGAACCCAGCATTTT. Amino acid sequence: CASSDFPGSRTQHF.

The V and J genes are TRBV5-1 and TRBJ2-5; 11 nucleotides match TRBD1. The CDR3 loop spans 16 amino acids. The J segment lost 5 bases and the V segment lost 3 bases, leaving 9 bases of the junction unmatched. Looked up from germline, CDR1 is SGHRS and CDR2 is YFSETQ. The CDR3 loop is CASSSGQGVLAETQYF. In nucleotides, the CDR3 is TGCGCCAGCAGCTCGGGACAGGGGGTTCTGGCGGAGACCCAGTACTTC.

This clone was picked up a small number of times. This chain's CDR3 is CASSVAFTDTQYF. CDR3 nucleotides: TGTGCCAGCAGCGTAGCCTTCACAGATACGCAGTATTTT. V and J are TRBV9 and TRBJ2-3, with D uncertain. The CDR3 contains 13 residues. Trimming cost V 0 bases and J 2 bases, with 4 bases left between them. Germline CDR1 is SGDLS and CDR2 is YYNGEE.

The rearrangement uses TRBV28 and TRBJ1-1; D gene unclear. The CDR3 has 14 residues. V was cut by 2 bases and J by 5 bases, with 12 bases left in between. The germline gives CDR1 MDHEN, CDR2 SYDVKM. The CDR3 nucleotides read TGTGCCAGCAGTTTAGAGCAAGGCGGAACTGAAGCTTTCTTT. Protein sequence: CASSLEQGGTEAFF.

The chain couples TRBV10-1 to TRBJ2-5; tentatively, D is TRBD1 (5 bases). This CDR3 has 16 residues. The germline V and J ends were trimmed by 0 bases and 5 bases, with 16 bases remaining between them. Germline values: CDR1 WNHNN, CDR2 SYGVQD (reference sequence). CDR3 bases: TGCGCCAGCAGTGAGTCGACGGAGCAGGGTCGGGAGACCCAGTACTTC. Translation: CASSESTEQGRETQYF.

The V gene is TRBV11-2, the J gene TRBJ2-2, with 8 nucleotides matching TRBD1. The CDR3 has 14 amino acids. V shed 6 bases, J shed 6 bases, and the junction held 6 bases outside the gene matches. Germline V lookup: CDR1 SGHAT, CDR2 FQNNGV. Here the CDR3 reads CASRAGGRSGELFF. In DNA, the CDR3 is TGTGCCAGCAGGGCAGGGGGCCGGTCCGGGGAGCTGTTTTTT.

The V and J genes are TRBV15 and TRBJ1-1; no firm D call. The germline CDR1 and CDR2 sequences are LNHNV and YYDKDF (reference sequence). This CDR3 contains 13 residues. V lost 6 bases and J lost 0, with 8 bases in between. The CDR3: CATSKQLNTEAFF. The DNA of the CDR3 is TGTGCCACCAGTAAACAGTTGAACACTGAAGCTTTCTTT.